The TCR beta chain described here comes from a study of CXCR3-negative and CXCR3-positive naive CD8 T cells (dated by TCRdb to between 2018 and 2021). Regarding the complete study: In total, 130 million or so TRB reads were obtained, which works out to roughly 1.5 +/- 0.3 million reads per library. The diversity and physicochemical repertoire analyses included fewer than twelve donors pooled from two independent experiments. For the TRBV-TRBJ cluster analysis, the naive subsets came from about five donors, while the memory cells came from 3 donors. General study outcomes and caveats: Similar TRBV-TRBJ usage was shown by naive CXCR3-negative and CXCR3-positive cells from the same donor, whereas distinct patterns were shown by memory cells. Both naive subsets had comparably high repertoire diversity, while memory CD8+ T cells had much lower repertoire diversity. Freshly isolated PBMCs were used for most assays because CXCR3 expression partially decreased after cryopreservation. Because surface CD5, which is linked to self-reactivity in mice, was comparable between the naive subsets, TCR interaction strength was also inferred from TRB CDR3 physicochemical properties. TRB CDR3s from CXCR3-positive naive cells showed higher hydrophobicity (lower Kidera factor 4), lower energy, and higher strength and volume indices than CXCR3-negative naive cells.

With regard to this clonotype: It has no known antigen specificity.

For each CD8+ T cell subset, flow sorting was done in triplicate, and roughly 320,000 cells per subset went directly into RLT lysis buffer. Naive CD8+ T cells were defined stringently as CD45RO-CCR7+CD27+CD95- to exclude memory contaminants. Peripheral blood mononuclear cells were isolated from buffy coats by standard density gradient centrifugation. A FACSAria III was used to flow-sort naive CD8+ T cells into CXCR3-negative and CXCR3-positive populations. Total RNA was extracted from sorted cells with an RNeasy Mini Kit. The sequencer was a NextSeq 550. The Human TCR Profiling Kit (MiLaboratory) was used to make UMI-labeled 5' RACE TRB cDNA libraries. The full amount of extracted RNA was used for cDNA synthesis, and the full amount of resulting cDNA was used for PCR amplification. Libraries were prepared in parallel with an identical number of PCR cycles. The original pipeline was this. With a requirement of at least two reads per UMI, MIGEC and MiXCR extracted about 48,000 +/- 9,800 unique UMI-labeled TRB cDNA molecules per library. On average, approximately 40,000 +/- 10,000 functional in-frame TRB CDR3 nucleotide clonotypes lacking stop codons were found per library. After downsampling to 5000 UMI-labeled TRB molecules per sample, diversity metrics, including normalized Shannon-Wiener and Chao1, were computed in VDJtools. Clonotype-size-weighted physicochemical properties of the central five CDR3 residues (interaction energy, strength, volume and Kidera factor 4) were computed in VDJtools. TCRdb reprocessed the reads; each CDR3 protein sequence makes one entry, and DNA is unavailable. The V and J calls follow TCRdb's processing rather than the paper's. In this sample's table one finds approximately 59,000 distinct CDR3 sequences. The top ten clones comprise about 0.71% of the sample.

From its cysteine to its phenylalanine, the CDR3 spans 22 amino acids. No nucleotide data were recorded. CDR1 MGHDK and CDR2 SYGVNS are derived from the germline V gene. The V and J segments used are TRBV25-1 and TRBJ1-5; without DNA, the TCRdb call of TRBD1 cannot be checked. This TCR derives from a human donor in good health. Some clones in this sample may be carry-over from other donors' samples. The sequenced sample was naive CXCR3+ CD8+ T cells from blood. Interpreted using the paper, the cell subset or site label stands for: CD45RO-CCR7+CD27+CD95- naive CD8+ T cells expressing CXCR3 (TNR3+). The CDR3 in this case is CASLKDSHKWDRGGDSNQPQHF.